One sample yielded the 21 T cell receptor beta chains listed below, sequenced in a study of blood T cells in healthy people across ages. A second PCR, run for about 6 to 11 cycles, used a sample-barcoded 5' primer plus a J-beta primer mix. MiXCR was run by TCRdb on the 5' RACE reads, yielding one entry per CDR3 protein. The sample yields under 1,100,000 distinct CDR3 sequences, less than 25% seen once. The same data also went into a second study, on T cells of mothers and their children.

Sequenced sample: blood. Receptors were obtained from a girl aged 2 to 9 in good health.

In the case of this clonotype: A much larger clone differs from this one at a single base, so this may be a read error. The CDR3 bases are TGTGCCAGCAGCTTATTGTTGCGGGGCAATGAAAAACTGTTTTTT. It is translated as CASSLLLRGNEKLFF. The chain combines TRBV11-2 with TRBJ1-4; D possibly corresponds to TRBD1 (5 bases). The CDR3 spans 15 residues. Germline V lookup: CDR1 SGHAT, CDR2 FQNNGV. The V end was cut by 2 bases, the J end by 5 bases, with 12 bases between.

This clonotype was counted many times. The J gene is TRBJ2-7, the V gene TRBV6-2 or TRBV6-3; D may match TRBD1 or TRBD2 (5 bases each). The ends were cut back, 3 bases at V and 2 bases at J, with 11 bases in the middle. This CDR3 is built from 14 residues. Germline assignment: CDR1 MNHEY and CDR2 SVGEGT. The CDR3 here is CASSYGGSTYEQYF. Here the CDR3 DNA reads TGTGCCAGCAGTTATGGGGGTTCCACCTACGAGCAGTACTTC.

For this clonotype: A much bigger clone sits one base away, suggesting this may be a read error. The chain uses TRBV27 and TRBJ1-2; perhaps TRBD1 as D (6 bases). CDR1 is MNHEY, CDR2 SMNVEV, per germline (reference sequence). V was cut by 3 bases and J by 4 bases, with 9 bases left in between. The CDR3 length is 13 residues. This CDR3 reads CASSFRGTYGYTF. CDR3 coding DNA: TGTGCCAGCAGTTTTAGGGGGACCTATGGCTACACCTTC.

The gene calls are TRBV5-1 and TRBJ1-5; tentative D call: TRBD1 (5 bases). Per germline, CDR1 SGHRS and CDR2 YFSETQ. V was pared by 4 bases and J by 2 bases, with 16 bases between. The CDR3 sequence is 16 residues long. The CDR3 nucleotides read TGCGCCAGCAGCCTACGTTACCGGGACGGCAATCAGCCCCAGCATTTT. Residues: CASSLRYRDGNQPQHF.

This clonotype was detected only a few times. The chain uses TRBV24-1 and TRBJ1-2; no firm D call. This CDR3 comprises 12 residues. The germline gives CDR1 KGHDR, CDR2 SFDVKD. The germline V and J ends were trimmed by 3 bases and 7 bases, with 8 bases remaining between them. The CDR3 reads CATSDGFVGYTF. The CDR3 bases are TGTGCCACCAGTGATGGTTTCGTTGGCTACACCTTC.

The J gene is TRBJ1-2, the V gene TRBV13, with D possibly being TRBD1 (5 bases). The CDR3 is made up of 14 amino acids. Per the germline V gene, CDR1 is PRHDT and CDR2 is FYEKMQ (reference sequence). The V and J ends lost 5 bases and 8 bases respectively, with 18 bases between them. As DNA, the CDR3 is TGTGCCAGCAGCCCAGCAACCGGGGCCAGAGGCTACACCTTC. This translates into CASSPATGARGYTF.

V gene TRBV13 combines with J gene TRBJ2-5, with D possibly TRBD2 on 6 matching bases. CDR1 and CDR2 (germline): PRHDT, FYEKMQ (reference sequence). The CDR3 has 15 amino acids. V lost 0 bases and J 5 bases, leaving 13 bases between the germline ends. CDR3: CASSLGSMGRETQYF. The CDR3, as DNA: TGTGCCAGCAGCTTAGGATCGATGGGGAGGGAGACCCAGTACTTC.

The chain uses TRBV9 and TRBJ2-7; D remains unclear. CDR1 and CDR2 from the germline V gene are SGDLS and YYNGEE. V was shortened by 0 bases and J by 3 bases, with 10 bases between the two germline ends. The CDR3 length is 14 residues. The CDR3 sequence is CASSVGNGRYEQYF. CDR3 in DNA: TGTGCCAGCAGCGTAGGAAACGGTCGCTACGAGCAGTACTTC.

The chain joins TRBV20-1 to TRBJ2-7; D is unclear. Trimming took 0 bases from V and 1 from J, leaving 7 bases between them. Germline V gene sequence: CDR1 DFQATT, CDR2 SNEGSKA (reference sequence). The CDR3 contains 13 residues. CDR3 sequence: CSAREKSSYEQYF. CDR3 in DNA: TGCAGTGCTAGAGAGAAGAGTTCCTACGAGCAGTACTTC.

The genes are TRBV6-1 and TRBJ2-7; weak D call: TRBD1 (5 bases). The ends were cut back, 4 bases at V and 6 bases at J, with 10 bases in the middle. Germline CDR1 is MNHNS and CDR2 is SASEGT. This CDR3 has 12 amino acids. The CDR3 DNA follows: TGTGCCAGCAGTGTACAGGCATCCGAGCAGTACTTC. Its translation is CASSVQASEQYF.

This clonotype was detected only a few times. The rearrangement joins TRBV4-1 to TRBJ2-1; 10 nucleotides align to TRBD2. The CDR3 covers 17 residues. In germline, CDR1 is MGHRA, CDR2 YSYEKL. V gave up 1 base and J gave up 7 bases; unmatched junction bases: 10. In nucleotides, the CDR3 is TGCGCCAGCAGCCAAGTGTGGAGAGCGGGAGGGGATAATGAGCAGTTCTTC. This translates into CASSQVWRAGGDNEQFF.

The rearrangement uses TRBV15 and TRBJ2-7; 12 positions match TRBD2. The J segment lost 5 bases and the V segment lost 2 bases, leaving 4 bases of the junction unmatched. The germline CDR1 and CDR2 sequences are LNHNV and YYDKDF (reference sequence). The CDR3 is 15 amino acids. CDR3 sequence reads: CATSRKTSGSDEQYF. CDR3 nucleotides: TGTGCCACCAGCAGAAAGACTAGCGGGAGCGACGAGCAGTACTTC.

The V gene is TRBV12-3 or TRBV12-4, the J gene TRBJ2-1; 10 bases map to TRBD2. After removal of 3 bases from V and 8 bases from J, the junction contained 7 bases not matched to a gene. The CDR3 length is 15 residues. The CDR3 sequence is CASSFSSGSGYEQFF. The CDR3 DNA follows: TGTGCCAGCAGTTTTTCTAGCGGGAGTGGCTATGAGCAGTTCTTC.

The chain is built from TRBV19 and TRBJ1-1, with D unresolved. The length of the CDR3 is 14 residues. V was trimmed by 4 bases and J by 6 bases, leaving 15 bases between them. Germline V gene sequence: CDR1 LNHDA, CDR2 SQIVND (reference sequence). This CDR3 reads CASSTSLLIAEAFF. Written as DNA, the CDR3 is TGTGCCAGTAGTACCTCCCTTTTGATAGCTGAAGCTTTCTTT.

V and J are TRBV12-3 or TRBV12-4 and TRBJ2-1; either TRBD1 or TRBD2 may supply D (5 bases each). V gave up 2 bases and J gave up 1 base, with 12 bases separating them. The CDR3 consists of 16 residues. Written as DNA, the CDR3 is TGTGCCAGCAGTTTAATGGGGGTCGGTTCCTACAATGAGCAGTTCTTC. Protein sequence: CASSLMGVGSYNEQFF.

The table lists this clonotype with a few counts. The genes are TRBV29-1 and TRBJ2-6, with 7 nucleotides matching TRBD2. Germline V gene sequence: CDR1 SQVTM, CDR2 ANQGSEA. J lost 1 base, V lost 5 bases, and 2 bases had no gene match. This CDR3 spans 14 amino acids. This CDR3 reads CSVYGGSGANVLTF. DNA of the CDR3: TGCAGCGTTTACGGGGGGTCTGGGGCCAACGTCCTGACTTTC. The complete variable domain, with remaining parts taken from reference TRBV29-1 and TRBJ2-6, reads SAVISQKPSRDICQRGTSLTIQCQVDSQVTMMFWYRQQPGQSLTLIATANQGSEATYESGFVIDKFPISRPNLTFSTLTVSNMSPEDSSIYLCSVYGGSGANVLTFGAGSRLTVL.

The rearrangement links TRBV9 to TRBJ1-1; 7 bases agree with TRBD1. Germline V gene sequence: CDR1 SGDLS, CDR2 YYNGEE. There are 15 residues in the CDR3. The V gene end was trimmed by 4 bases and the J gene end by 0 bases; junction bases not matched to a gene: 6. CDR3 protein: CASSQWDSLNTEAFF. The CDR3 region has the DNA TGTGCCAGCAGCCAATGGGACAGCTTGAACACTGAAGCTTTCTTT.

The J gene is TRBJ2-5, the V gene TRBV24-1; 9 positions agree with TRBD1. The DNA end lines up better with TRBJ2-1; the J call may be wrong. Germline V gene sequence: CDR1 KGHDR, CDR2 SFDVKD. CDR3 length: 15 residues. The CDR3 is CATSPGQGNLNEQFF. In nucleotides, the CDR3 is TGTGCCACCAGTCCGGGACAGGGTAATTTGAATGAGCAGTTCTTC.

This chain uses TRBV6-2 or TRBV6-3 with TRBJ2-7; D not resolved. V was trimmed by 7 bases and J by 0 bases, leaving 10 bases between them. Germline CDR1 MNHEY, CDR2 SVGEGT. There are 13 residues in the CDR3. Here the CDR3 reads CASTQSSSYEQYF. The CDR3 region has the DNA TGTGCCAGCACCCAATCAAGCTCCTACGAGCAGTACTTC.

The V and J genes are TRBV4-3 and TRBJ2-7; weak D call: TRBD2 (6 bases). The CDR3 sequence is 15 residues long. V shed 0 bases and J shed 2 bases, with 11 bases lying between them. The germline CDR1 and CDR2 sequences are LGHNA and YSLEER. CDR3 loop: CASSQDGGAAYEQYF. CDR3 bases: TGCGCCAGCAGCCAAGATGGAGGGGCGGCCTACGAGCAGTACTTC.

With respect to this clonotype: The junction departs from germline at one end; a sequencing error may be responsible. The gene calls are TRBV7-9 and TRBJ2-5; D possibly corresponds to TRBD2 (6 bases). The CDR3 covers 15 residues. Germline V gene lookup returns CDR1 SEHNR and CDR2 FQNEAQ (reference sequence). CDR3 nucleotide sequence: TGTACCAGCGGATCGGGACTCTCAAGACAAGAGACCCAGTACTTC. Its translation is CTSGSGLSRQETQYF.